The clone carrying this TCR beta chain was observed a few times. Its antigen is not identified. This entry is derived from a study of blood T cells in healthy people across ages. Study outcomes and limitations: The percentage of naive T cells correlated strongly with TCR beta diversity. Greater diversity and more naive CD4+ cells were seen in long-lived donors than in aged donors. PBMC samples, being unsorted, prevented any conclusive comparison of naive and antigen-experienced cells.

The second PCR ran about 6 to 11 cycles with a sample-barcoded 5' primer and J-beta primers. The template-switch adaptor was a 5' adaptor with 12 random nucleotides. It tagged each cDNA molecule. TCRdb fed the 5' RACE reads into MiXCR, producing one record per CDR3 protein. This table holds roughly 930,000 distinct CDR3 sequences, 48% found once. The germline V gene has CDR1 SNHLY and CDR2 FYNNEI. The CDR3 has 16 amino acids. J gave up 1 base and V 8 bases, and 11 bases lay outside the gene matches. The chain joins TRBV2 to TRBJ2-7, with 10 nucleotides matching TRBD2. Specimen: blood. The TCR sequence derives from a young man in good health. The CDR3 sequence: CASLAGLAARSYEQYF. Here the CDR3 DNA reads TGTGCCAGCTTAGCTGGACTAGCGGCAAGGTCCTACGAGCAGTACTTC.